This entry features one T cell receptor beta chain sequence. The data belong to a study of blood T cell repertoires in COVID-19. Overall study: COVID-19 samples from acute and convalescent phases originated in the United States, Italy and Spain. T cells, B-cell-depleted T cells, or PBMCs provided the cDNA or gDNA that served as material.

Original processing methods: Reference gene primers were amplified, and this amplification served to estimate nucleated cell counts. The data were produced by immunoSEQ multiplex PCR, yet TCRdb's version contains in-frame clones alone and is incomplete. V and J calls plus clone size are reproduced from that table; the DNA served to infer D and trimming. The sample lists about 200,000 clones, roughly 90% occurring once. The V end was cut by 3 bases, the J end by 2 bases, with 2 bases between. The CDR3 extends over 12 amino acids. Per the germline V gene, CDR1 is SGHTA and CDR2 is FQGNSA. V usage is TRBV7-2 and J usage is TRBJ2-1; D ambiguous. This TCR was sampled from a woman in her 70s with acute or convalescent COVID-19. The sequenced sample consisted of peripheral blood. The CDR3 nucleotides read TGTGCCAGCAGCTTTACCTACAATGAGCAGTTCTTC. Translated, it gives CASSFTYNEQFF. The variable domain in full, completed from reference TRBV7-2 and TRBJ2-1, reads GAGVSQSPSNKVTEKGKDVELRCDPISGHTALYWYRQSLGQGLEFLIYFQGNSAPDKSGLPSDRFSAERTGGSVSTLTIQRTQQEDSAVYLCASSFTYNEQFFGPGTRLTVL.